Listed below are T cell receptor beta chains from one sample, sequenced in a study of T cells in Graves' hyperthyroidism and ophthalmopathy. MiXCR, applied by TCRdb to the multiplex PCR reads, yields one record per CDR3 protein. Of about 500,000 distinct CDR3 sequences in the sample, approximately 17% are singletons; the top ten hold approximately 15%. Sequencing input: blood. The receptor source for this set is a woman younger than 35 with Graves' ophthalmopathy. Both conserved end residues are part of each CDR3. A D gene is named only where the DNA matches it firmly. For some rows the clone size is stated as once, few or many, or as a class when expanded; others skip it.

>TRBV20-1|many|TRBD2|TRBJ2-3
TGCAGTGCTAGATGGGCTAGCGGGAGACGGGGCACAGATACGCAGTATTTT
CSARWASGRRGTDTQYF
>TRBV28|many|TRBD1|TRBJ2-3
TGTGCCAGCAGTTTTAGTTCTCGGGACAGGGGAACAGATACGCAGTATTTT
CASSFSSRDRGTDTQYF
>TRBV11-2|many|NA|TRBJ2-4
TGTGCCAGCAGCCAGTTAGCCAAAAACATTCAGTACTTC
CASSQLAKNIQYF
>TRBV30|NA|NA|TRBJ2-2
TGTGCCTGGAGTGTTCGGGACCTAAACACCGGGGAGCTGTTTTTT
CAWSVRDLNTGELFF
>TRBV20-1|many|TRBD2|TRBJ2-7
TGCAGTGCTAGCGGGACTAACTCCTACGAGCAGTACTTC
CSASGTNSYEQYF
>TRBV6-5|NA|NA|TRBJ1-2
TGTGCCAGCAGTTACTCCCTGGGCAGTGGCTACACCTTC
CASSYSLGSGYTF
>TRBV12-3/TRBV12-4|many|TRBD1|TRBJ2-1
TGTGCCAGCAGGCGACAGGGCACCTACAATGAGCAGTTCTTC
CASRRQGTYNEQFF
>TRBV12-3/TRBV12-4|many|NA|TRBJ1-3
TGTGCCAGCACCCCTCCTCGAGGACCGGGTAACACCATATATTTT
CASTPPRGPGNTIYF
>TRBV5-1|many|NA|TRBJ1-1
TGCGCCAGCAGCTCCCAGCCGAACACTGAAGCTTTCTTT
CASSSQPNTEAFF
>TRBV13|few|TRBD1|TRBJ1-2
TGTGCCAGCAGCTTAGTTCGGGACAGGGGTGGCTACACCTTC
CASSLVRDRGGYTF
>TRBV19|few|TRBD1|TRBJ1-5
TGTGCCAGTAGTATGACAGGGTTGAATCAGCCCCAGCATTTT
CASSMTGLNQPQHF
>TRBV9|NA|NA|TRBJ2-1
TGTGCCAGCAGCGCCGAGGACACCGATGAGCAGTTCTTC
CASSAEDTDEQFF
>TRBV4-1|NA|NA|TRBJ1-6
TGCGCCAGCAGCCAACCTCAGGGGACCAATTCACCCCTCCACTTT
CASSQPQGTNSPLHF
>TRBV12-3/TRBV12-4|many|TRBD1|TRBJ2-7
TGTGCCAGCACCCGAGGGGGACAGGGGACCTACGAGCAGTACTTC
CASTRGGQGTYEQYF
>TRBV11-2|NA|TRBD1|TRBJ1-3
TGTGCCAGCAGCTTGGTGGGGACAGGGACATCTGGAAACACCATATATTTT
CASSLVGTGTSGNTIYF
>TRBV5-6|NA|NA|TRBJ1-4
TGTGCCAGCAGCTCAGGGTGGGCGGGTGAAAAACTGTTTTTT
CASSSGWAGEKLFF
>TRBV3-1|many|NA|TRBJ1-6
TGTGCCAGCAGCCAAGATCGAGTTGCGGGTTCACCCCTCCACTTT
CASSQDRVAGSPLHF
>TRBV6-1|many|TRBD1|TRBJ1-5
TGTGCCAGCACCCATGACAGGGGCTATCAGCCCCAGCATTTT
CASTHDRGYQPQHF
>TRBV28|many|NA|TRBJ1-2
TGTGCCAGCAGTTTAAGGGGGGCGCAGGCTGATGGCTACACCTTC
CASSLRGAQADGYTF
>TRBV6-1|many|NA|TRBJ1-1
TGTGCCAGCAGGACAGAACAGAACACTGAAGCTTTCTTT
CASRTEQNTEAFF
>TRBV4-1|many|TRBD2|TRBJ2-7
TGCGCCAGCAGCCAAGAGAAAGGGACTACCTACGAGCAGTACTTC
CASSQEKGTTYEQYF
>TRBV28|NA|TRBD1|TRBJ1-3
TGTGCCAGCAGTCTGGGACAGGGAACTGGAAACACCATATATTTT
CASSLGQGTGNTIYF
>TRBV5-5|many|NA|TRBJ2-5
TGTGCCAGCAGCTTGGTGGTGGAGCCAGAGACCCAGTACTTC
CASSLVVEPETQYF
>TRBV24-1|NA|NA|TRBJ1-2
TGTGCCACCAGTGATTTGATTGGTGGCTACACCTTC
CATSDLIGGYTF
>TRBV2|few|NA|TRBJ2-7
TGTGCCAGCAGTGATACCGACGGGCACGAGCAGTACTTC
CASSDTDGHEQYF
>TRBV6-5|few|TRBD1|TRBJ1-2
TGTGCCAGCAGTTCTTACAGGGGGGCCCATGGCTACACCTTC
CASSSYRGAHGYTF
>TRBV20-1|few|NA|TRBJ2-3
TGCAGTGCTAGAGATCTGACTACTTATACGCAGTATTTT
CSARDLTTYTQYF
>TRBV5-8|NA|NA|TRBJ2-7
TGTGCCAGCAGCTTGGGACAGGGACTTTCTTCCTACGAGCAGTACTTC
CASSLGQGLSSYEQYF
>TRBV27|NA|TRBD2|TRBJ2-1
TGTGCCAGTCAGTTAAGGGGAACTAGCGGAGGGGTTGACTACAATGAGCAGTTCTTC
CASQLRGTSGGVDYNEQFF
>TRBV11-3|many|NA|TRBJ1-1
TGTGCCAGCAGCTTAGATTACGAGAACACTGAAGCTTTCTTT
CASSLDYENTEAFF
>TRBV30|many|NA|TRBJ1-1
TGTGCCTGGAGTTACAACTGGGGGAACACTGAAGCTTTCTTT
CAWSYNWGNTEAFF
>TRBV18|many|NA|TRBJ1-1
TGTGCCAGCTCACCGATCGAGAGGGGCACTGAAGCTTTCTTT
CASSPIERGTEAFF
>TRBV10-3|few|TRBD2|TRBJ2-2
TGTGCCATCAGTGAGCCCGGACTAGCGGGGCCAAACACCGGGGAGCTGTTTTTT
CAISEPGLAGPNTGELFF
>TRBV6-1|few|TRBD2|TRBJ2-7
TGTGCCAGCACTACTAGCGGGCGCTCCTACGAGCAGTACTTC
CASTTSGRSYEQYF
>TRBV30|many|NA|TRBJ1-4
TGTGCCTGGAGTGTATCCACAACTAATGAAAAACTGTTTTTT
CAWSVSTTNEKLFF
>TRBV3-1|many|NA|TRBJ2-3
TGTGCCAGCAGCCAAACACTCCTACTCACAGATACGCAGTATTTT
CASSQTLLLTDTQYF
>TRBV27|many|TRBD1|TRBJ1-2
TGTGCCAGCAGTGTCCGACAGGGGGCTGGCTACACCTTC
CASSVRQGAGYTF
>TRBV3-1|many|TRBD2|TRBJ2-2
TGTGCCAGCGCACCGGGACTAGAAATGAACACCGGGGAGCTGTTTTTT
CASAPGLEMNTGELFF
>TRBV30|many|NA|TRBJ2-7
TGTGCCTGGAGCGAACAGACAGGTCCTCTCTCCTACGAGCAGTACTTC
CAWSEQTGPLSYEQYF
>TRBV30|many|NA|TRBJ2-2
TGTGCCTGGAGTAAATCGGTGGGGGGGGAGCTGTTTTTT
CAWSKSVGGELFF
>TRBV7-8|few|NA|TRBJ1-3
TGTGCCAGCAGCTTAGTGTCCGGGGTTAGCTCTGGAAACACCATATATTTT
CASSLVSGVSSGNTIYF
>TRBV28|many|TRBD1|TRBJ2-7
TGTGCCAGCAGTCCCCGGCAGGGGGCAGGCTACGAGCAGTACTTC
CASSPRQGAGYEQYF
>TRBV6-1|NA|TRBD1|TRBJ2-1
TGTGCCAGCAGCCCTTGGGGACAGAGTGAAAATGAGCAGTTCTTC
CASSPWGQSENEQFF
>TRBV13|NA|NA|TRBJ2-1
TGTGCCAGCAGCTTAGAGGAGGGTAATGAGCAGTTCTTC
CASSLEEGNEQFF
>TRBV6-2/TRBV6-3|many|TRBD1|TRBJ2-7
TGTGCCAGCAGTTACCCCGACAGGGTCTACGAGCAGTACTTC
CASSYPDRVYEQYF
>TRBV10-2|few|TRBD2|TRBJ2-5
TGCGCCAGCAGTGAACCTCGGCTAGCGGGAGAGGAGACCCAGTACTTC
CASSEPRLAGEETQYF
>TRBV5-1|few|TRBD1|TRBJ2-2
TGCGCCAGCAGCTCCGGAACAGGGGCCGGGGAGCTGTTTTTT
CASSSGTGAGELFF
>TRBV7-8|many|NA|TRBJ2-7
TGTGCCAGCAGCAAGGACAGGGAGGGCTCCTACGAGCAGTACTTC
CASSKDREGSYEQYF
>TRBV3-1|NA|TRBD2|TRBJ2-1
TGTGCCAGCAGCCAACTCCATAGCGGGAGTTACAATGAGCAGTTCTTC
CASSQLHSGSYNEQFF
>TRBV7-2|NA|NA|TRBJ1-6
TGTGCCAGCAGGGGGACGGGACATCCGAATTCACCCCTCCACTTT
CASRGTGHPNSPLHF
>TRBV3-1|few|NA|TRBJ1-6
TGTGCCAGCAGTCCCCGGGTGTTCTCCTATAATTCACCCCTCCACTTT
CASSPRVFSYNSPLHF
>TRBV5-5|many|NA|TRBJ2-7
TGTGCCAGCAGCCGAGGTCCTCTCTCCTACGAGCAGTACTTC
CASSRGPLSYEQYF
>TRBV6-1|few|NA|TRBJ2-6
TGTGCCAGCAGTGATGTCCTGACCCCTGGGGCCAACGTCCTGACTTTC
CASSDVLTPGANVLTF
>TRBV2|many|NA|TRBJ2-7
TGTGCCAGCGGTGGCAGATACGAGCAGTACTTC
CASGGRYEQYF
>TRBV7-8|few|NA|TRBJ2-7
TGTGCCAGCAGCTTAACACCCTTGGGGAACGAGCAGTACTTC
CASSLTPLGNEQYF
>TRBV27|NA|NA|TRBJ1-2
TGTGCCAGCAGTTTCCACCCAACCTCGGTCAGGAGGGGGGTCTATGGCTACACCTTC
CASSFHPTSVRRGVYGYTF
>TRBV3-1|many|TRBD1|TRBJ1-2
TGTGCCAGCAGCCAAGAAGGAGACAGGGGGCGAGGCTACACCTTC
CASSQEGDRGRGYTF